The TCR beta chain under discussion was sequenced for a study of circulating and synovial CD4+ cells in juvenile arthritis. General observations from the study: Diversity here was lower than in bulk blood CD4 cells. Compared with bulk blood, circulating pathogenic-like lymphocytes shared substantially more CDR3 sequences with synovial T cells.

A word on this clone: Its antigen remains unknown.

V shed 4 bases and J 11 bases; nucleotides not matched to a gene: 3. Germline V CDR1 and CDR2: SEHNR, FQNEAQ (reference sequence). The CDR3 loop spans 13 amino acids. Clones were read by immunoSEQ multiplex PCR, and TCRdb kept only the in-frame ones, dropping some. Among some 1,800 clones listed, more than 80% were seen once. Circulating pathogenic-like lymphocytes came from less than 10 mL of blood per patient. This chain connects TRBV7-9 to TRBJ2-6, with TRBD1 matching over 9 bases. Sequencing was performed on HLA-DR+ CD4+ T cells from blood. Subset reported: circulating pathogenic-like lymphocytes, sorted as HLA-DR+CD14-CD3+CD4+CD25low/- blood T cells. This clonotype originated in a human patient with juvenile idiopathic arthritis. Some clones in this sample may be carry-over from other donors' samples. The CDR3 nucleotides read TGTGCCAGCAGCTGGGACAGGGTTGACGTCCTGACTTTC. Translated: CASSWDRVDVLTF. The variable domain in full, with the rest retrieved from reference TRBV7-9 and TRBJ2-6, is DTGVSQNPRHKITKRGQNVTFRCDPISEHNRLYWYRQTLGQGPEFLTYFQNEAQLEKSRLLSDRFSAERPKGSFSTLEIQRTEQGDSAMYLCASSWDRVDVLTFGAGSRLTVL.